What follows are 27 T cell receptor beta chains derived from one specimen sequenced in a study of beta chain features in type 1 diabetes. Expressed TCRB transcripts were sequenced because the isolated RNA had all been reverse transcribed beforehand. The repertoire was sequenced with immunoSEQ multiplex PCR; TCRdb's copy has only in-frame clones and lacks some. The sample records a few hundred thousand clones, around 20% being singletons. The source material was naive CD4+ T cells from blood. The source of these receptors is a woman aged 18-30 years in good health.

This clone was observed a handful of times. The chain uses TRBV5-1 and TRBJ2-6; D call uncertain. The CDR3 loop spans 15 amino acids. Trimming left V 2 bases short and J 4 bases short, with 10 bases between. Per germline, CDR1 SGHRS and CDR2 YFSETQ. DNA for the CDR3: TGCGCCAGCAGCTTAACCCCTACCGGGGCCAACGTCCTGACTTTC. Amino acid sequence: CASSLTPTGANVLTF.

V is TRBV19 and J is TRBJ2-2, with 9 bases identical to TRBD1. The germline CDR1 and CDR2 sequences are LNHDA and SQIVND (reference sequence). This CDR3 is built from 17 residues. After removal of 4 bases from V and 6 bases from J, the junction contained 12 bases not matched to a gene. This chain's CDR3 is CASSTHRDRDYAGELFF. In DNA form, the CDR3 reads TGTGCCAGTAGTACCCACCGGGACAGGGACTATGCCGGGGAGCTGTTTTTT.

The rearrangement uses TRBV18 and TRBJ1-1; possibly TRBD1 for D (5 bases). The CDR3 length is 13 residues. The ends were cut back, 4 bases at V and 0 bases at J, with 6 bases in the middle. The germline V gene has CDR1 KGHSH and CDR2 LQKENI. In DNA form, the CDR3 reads TGTGCCAGCTCACAACAGGTGAACACTGAAGCTTTCTTT. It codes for CASSQQVNTEAFF.

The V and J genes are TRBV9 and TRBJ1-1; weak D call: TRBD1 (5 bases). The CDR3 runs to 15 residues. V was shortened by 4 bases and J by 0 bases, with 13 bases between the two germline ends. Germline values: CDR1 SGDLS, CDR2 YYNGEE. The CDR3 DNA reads TGTGCCAGCAGCCCAGAGGCAGGGATGAACACTGAAGCTTTCTTT. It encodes CASSPEAGMNTEAFF.

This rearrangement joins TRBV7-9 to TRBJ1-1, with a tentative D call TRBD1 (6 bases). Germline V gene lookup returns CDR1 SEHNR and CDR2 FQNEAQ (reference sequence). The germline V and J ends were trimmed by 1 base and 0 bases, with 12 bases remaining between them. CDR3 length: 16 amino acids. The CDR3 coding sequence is TGTGCCAGCAGCTTAGGCGGGGGGCGCATGAACACTGAAGCTTTCTTT. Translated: CASSLGGGRMNTEAFF.

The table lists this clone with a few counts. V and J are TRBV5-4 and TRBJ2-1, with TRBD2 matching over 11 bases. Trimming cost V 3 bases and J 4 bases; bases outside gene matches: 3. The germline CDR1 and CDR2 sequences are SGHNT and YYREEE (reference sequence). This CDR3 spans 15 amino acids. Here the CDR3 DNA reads TGTGCCAGCAGCTCGAGACTAGCGGGGTACAATGAGCAGTTCTTC. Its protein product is CASSSRLAGYNEQFF.

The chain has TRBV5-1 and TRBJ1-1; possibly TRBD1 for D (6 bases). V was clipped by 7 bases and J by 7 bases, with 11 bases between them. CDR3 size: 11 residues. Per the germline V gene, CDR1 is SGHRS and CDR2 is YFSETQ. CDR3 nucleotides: TGCGCCAGCGCCGAGACAGGTGAAGCTTTCTTT. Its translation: CASAETGEAFF.

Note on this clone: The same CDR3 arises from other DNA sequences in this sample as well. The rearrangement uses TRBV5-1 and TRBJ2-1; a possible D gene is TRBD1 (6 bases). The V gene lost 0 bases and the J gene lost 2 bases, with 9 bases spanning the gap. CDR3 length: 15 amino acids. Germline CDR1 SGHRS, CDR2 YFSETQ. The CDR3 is CASSLAGETYNEQFF. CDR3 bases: TGCGCCAGCAGCTTGGCAGGGGAGACCTACAATGAGCAGTTCTTC.

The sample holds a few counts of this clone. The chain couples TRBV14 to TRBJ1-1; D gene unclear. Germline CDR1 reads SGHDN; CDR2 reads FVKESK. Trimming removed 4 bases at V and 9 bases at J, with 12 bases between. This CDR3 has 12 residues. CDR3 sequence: CASSPWREQAFF. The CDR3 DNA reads TGTGCCAGCAGCCCTTGGCGGGAGCAAGCTTTCTTT. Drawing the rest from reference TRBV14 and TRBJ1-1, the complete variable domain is EAGVTQFPSHSVIEKGQTVTLRCDPISGHDNLYWYRRVMGKEIKFLLHFVKESKQDESGMPNNRFLAERTGGTYSTLKVQPAELEDSGVYFCASSPWREQAFFGQGTRLTVV.

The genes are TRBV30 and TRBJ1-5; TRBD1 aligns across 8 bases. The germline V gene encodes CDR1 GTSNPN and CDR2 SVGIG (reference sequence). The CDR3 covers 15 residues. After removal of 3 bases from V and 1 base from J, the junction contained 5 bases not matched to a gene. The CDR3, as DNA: TGTGCCTGGAGCGTGACAGGGGTAAGCAATCAGCCCCAGCATTTT. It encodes CAWSVTGVSNQPQHF.

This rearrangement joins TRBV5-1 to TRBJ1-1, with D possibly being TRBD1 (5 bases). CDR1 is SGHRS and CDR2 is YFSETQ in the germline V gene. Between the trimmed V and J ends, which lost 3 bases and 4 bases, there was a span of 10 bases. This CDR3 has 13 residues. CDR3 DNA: TGCGCCAGCAGCTCGGGGGGGAGCACTGAAGCTTTCTTT. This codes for CASSSGGSTEAFF.

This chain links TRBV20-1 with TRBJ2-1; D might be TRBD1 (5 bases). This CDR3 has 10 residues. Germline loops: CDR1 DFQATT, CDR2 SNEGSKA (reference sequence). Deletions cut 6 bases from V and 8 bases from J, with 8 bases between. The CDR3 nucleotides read TGCAGTGCAGGGGTGGATGAGCAGTTCTTC. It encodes CSAGVDEQFF.

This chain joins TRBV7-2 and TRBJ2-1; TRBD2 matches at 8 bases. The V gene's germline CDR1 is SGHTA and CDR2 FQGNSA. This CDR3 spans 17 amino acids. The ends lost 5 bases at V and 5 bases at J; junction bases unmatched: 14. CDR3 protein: CASSQHLARGGDNEQFF. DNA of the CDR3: TGTGCCAGCAGCCAACACTTAGCTCGGGGGGGAGACAATGAGCAGTTCTTC.

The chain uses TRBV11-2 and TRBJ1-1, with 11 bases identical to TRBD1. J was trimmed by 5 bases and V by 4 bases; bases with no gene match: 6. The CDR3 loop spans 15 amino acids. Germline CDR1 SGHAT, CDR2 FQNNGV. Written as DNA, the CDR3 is TGTGCCAGCAGCTACCGGACAGGGGGCTTGACTGAAGCTTTCTTT. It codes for CASSYRTGGLTEAFF.

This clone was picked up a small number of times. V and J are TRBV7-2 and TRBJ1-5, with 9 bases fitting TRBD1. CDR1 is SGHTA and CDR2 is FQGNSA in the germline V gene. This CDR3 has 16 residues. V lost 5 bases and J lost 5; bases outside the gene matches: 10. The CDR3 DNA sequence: TGTGCCAGCAGCCCGTCCGGGACAGGGCTCCATCAGCCCCAGCATTTT. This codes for CASSPSGTGLHQPQHF.

Written as DNA, the CDR3 is TGTGCCAGCAGCCCGAGGGAGAGCGGACCGATCACAGATACGCAGTATTTT. Encoded protein: CASSPRESGPITDTQYF. The chain recombines TRBV7-2 with TRBJ2-3; perhaps TRBD2 as D (5 bases). The CDR3 is made up of 17 amino acids. With 5 bases removed from V and 2 bases from J, the gap between germline ends came to 20 bases. The germline V gene has CDR1 SGHTA and CDR2 FQGNSA.

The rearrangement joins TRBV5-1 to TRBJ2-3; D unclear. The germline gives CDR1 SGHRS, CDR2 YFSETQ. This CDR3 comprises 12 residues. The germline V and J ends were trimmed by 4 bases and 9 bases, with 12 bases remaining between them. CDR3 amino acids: CASSESFLTQYF. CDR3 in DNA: TGCGCCAGCAGCGAAAGCTTTTTGACGCAGTATTTT.

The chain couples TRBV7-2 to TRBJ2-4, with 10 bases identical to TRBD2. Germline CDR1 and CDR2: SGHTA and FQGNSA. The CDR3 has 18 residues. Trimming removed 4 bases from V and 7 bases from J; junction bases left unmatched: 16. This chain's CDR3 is CASSSRKGSGGAGNIQYF. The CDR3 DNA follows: TGTGCCAGCAGCTCCAGAAAGGGGAGCGGGGGGGCTGGTAACATTCAGTACTTC.

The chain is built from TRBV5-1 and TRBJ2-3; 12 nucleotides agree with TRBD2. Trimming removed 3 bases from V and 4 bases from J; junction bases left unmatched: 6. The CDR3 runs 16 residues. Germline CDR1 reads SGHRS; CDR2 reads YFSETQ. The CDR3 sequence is CASSSLLAGGADTQYF. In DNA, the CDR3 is TGCGCCAGCAGCTCACTTCTAGCGGGAGGGGCAGATACGCAGTATTTT.

The CDR3 region has the DNA TGTGCCAGTAGTATGAAGGACAGCGAGCAGTACTTC. It specifies CASSMKDSEQYF. The V and J genes are TRBV19 and TRBJ2-7, with D perhaps matching TRBD1 (6 bases). CDR3 length: 12 residues. V lost 3 bases, J lost 6 bases, and 9 bases lay in between. Germline CDR1 and CDR2: LNHDA and SQIVND (reference sequence).

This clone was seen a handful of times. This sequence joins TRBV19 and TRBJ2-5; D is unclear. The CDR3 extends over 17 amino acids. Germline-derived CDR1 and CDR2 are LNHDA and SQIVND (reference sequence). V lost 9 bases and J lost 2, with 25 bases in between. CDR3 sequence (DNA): TGTGCCAGGCCTCTCCCAGACATGGTTCTTCCGCAAGAGACCCAGTACTTC. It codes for CARPLPDMVLPQETQYF.

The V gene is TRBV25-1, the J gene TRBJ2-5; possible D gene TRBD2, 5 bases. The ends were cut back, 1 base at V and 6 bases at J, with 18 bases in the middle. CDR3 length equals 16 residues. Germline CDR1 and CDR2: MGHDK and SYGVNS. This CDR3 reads CASSESGKQTSKTQYF. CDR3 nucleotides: TGTGCCAGCAGTGAATCGGGGAAACAGACCTCGAAGACCCAGTACTTC.

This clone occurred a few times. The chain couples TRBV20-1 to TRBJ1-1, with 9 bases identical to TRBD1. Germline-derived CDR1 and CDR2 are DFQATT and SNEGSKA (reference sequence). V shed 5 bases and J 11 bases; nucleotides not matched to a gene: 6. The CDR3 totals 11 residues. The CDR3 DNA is TGCAGTGCTTGGACAGGGGCGAGGGCTTTCTTT. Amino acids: CSAWTGARAFF.

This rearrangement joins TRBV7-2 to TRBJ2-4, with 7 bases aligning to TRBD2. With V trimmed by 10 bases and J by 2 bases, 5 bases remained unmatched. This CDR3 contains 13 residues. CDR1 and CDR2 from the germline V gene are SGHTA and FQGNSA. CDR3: CATSGGTKNIQYF. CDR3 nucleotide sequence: TGTGCCACCTCGGGGGGAACCAAAAACATTCAGTACTTC.

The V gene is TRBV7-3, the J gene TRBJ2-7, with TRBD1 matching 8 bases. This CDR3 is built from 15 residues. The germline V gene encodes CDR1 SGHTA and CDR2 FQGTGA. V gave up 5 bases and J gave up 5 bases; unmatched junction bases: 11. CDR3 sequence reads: CASSRTGTLFDEQYF. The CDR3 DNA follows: TGTGCCAGCAGCCGGACAGGGACCCTATTTGACGAGCAGTACTTC.

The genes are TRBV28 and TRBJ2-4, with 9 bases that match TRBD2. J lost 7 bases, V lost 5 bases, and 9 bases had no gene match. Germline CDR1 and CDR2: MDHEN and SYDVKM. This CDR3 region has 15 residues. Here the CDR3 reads CASSPWSAGGNIQYF. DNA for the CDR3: TGTGCCAGCAGTCCTTGGAGTGCGGGAGGGAACATTCAGTACTTC.

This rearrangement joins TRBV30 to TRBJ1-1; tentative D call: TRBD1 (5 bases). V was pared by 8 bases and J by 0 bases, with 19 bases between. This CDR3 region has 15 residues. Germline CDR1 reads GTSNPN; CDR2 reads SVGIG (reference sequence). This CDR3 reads CAQTTLRAMNTEAFF. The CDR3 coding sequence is TGTGCCCAGACGACGCTCAGGGCAATGAACACTGAAGCTTTCTTT.